This TCR beta chain was sequenced during a study of Ad26.COV2.S vaccination and SARS-CoV-2 variants. The treatment: around 19 received Ad26.COV2.S at low or high dose, single or two shots; roughly five received placebo; per-sample allocation not given. On day 63 after the first injection, vaccine and placebo recipients gave samples. Germline V lookup: CDR1 SGHRS, CDR2 YFSETQ. The CDR3 has 16 amino acids. Trimming shortened V by 4 bases and J by 4 bases, and 17 bases separated the two germline ends. Some clones are missing from TCRdb's copy, which holds only in-frame ones; the method was immunoSEQ multiplex PCR. The data contain around 400,000 clones, 75% to 95% of them singletons.

This clonotype originated in a person between 18 and 59 years old who received the Ad26.COV2.S COVID-19 vaccine or a placebo. The sample consisted of peripheral blood, taken in a trial of Ad26.COV2.S vaccine versus placebo. The rearrangement joins TRBV5-1 to TRBJ2-2; D unclear. The CDR3: CASSPRRPGRTGELFF. The CDR3 coding sequence is TGCGCCAGCAGCCCACGCCGCCCGGGTCGCACCGGGGAGCTGTTTTTT.